These 4 T cell receptor beta chains were sequenced from one sample in a study of T cell responses to AZD1222 COVID-19 vaccine. The assay was immunoSEQ multiplex PCR, and TCRdb's table has in-frame clones only and misses some. The sample includes 95,000 to 110,000 clones, over 75% seen only once; the top ten take around 8.7%. The material sequenced was peripheral blood, taken on day 0 of AZD1222 vaccination. Source of these receptors: an adult in good health.

V is TRBV6-5 and J is TRBJ2-1; D gene unclear. The germline V gene encodes CDR1 MNHEY and CDR2 SVGAGI. The CDR3 has 13 amino acids. Trimming cost V 0 bases and J 6 bases, with 6 bases left between them. CDR3 protein: CASSYSEGNEQFF. CDR3 in DNA: TGTGCCAGCAGTTACTCTGAAGGCAATGAGCAGTTCTTC.

On this clone: An end of the junction differs from the germline gene, which may be a read error. This chain connects TRBV13 to TRBJ2-7; 12 positions agree with TRBD2. Germline V CDR1 and CDR2: PRHDT, FYEKMQ (reference sequence). The CDR3 covers 16 residues. CDR3 sequence: CASSIGLAGSTYEQYF. The CDR3 DNA follows: TGTGCCAGCAGCATAGGACTAGCGGGGTCAACCTACGAGCAGTACTTC.

The chain links TRBV7-9 to TRBJ1-4; D uncertain. Germline V gives CDR1 SEHNR, CDR2 FQNEAQ (reference sequence). Trimming shortened V by 5 bases and J by 2 bases, and 9 bases separated the two germline ends. The CDR3 totals 14 residues. The CDR3 here is CASSPPRTNEKLFF. CDR3 nucleotide sequence: TGTGCCAGCAGCCCACCCCGGACTAATGAAAAACTGTTTTTT.

The chain has TRBV6-1 and TRBJ1-1; maybe TRBD1 (6 bases). Trimming removed 3 bases at V and 5 bases at J, with 10 bases between. This CDR3 is 13 amino acids long. Germline CDR1 MNHNS, CDR2 SASEGT. The CDR3 sequence: CASSERQGTEAFF. DNA of the CDR3: TGTGCCAGCAGTGAGAGGCAGGGGACTGAAGCTTTCTTT.